This T cell receptor beta chain was found in a study of Graves' ophthalmopathy and Graves' hyperthyroidism. Amplification targeted the TCR beta CDR3 regions, with RNA transcripts as the source material. An initial RT-PCR round employing HTBI primers preceded a second-round multiplex PCR. One entry per CDR3 protein, called by TCRdb with MiXCR from the multiplex PCR reads. The sample contains 600,000 to 700,000 distinct CDR3 sequences, under 50% of which appear only once. The CDR3 length is 16 residues. The ends lost 6 bases at V and 4 bases at J; junction bases unmatched: 13. Germline assignment: CDR1 SGHTA and CDR2 FQGNSA.

Sequenced material: peripheral blood. This clonotype was sampled from an adult man with Graves' ophthalmopathy. This rearrangement joins TRBV7-2 to TRBJ2-3; 7 bases agree with TRBD1. The CDR3 reads CASSRSWQGVADTQYF. The CDR3 nucleotides read TGTGCCAGCAGTCGTTCATGGCAGGGGGTGGCAGATACGCAGTATTTT.